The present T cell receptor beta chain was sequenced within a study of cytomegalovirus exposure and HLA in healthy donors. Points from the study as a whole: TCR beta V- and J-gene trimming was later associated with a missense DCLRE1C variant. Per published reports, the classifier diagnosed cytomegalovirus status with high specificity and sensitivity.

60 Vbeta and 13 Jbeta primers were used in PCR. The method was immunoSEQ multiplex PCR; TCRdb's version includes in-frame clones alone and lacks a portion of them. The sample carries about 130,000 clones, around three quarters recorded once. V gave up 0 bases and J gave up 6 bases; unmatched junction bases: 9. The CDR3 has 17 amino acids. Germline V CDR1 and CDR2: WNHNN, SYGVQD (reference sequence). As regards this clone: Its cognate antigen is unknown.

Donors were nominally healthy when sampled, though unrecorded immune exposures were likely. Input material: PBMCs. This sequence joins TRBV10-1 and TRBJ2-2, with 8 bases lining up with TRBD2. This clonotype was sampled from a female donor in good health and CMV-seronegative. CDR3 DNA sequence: TGCGCCAGCAGTGAGTCGCTACTTGCGGGAGGATCCGGGGAGCTGTTTTTT. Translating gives CASSESLLAGGSGELFF.